The 16 T cell receptor beta chains reported below all come from one sample, sequenced in a study of T-cell memory formation after mild COVID-19 (dated by TCRdb to the early 2020s). The method behind the library was 5' RACE. The sequencing machine was an Illumina NovaSeq 6000. Using fastp trimming at Q25 and MiXCR clonotype assembly, TCRdb reanalyzed the public sequencing data and kept in-frame beta chains. Here each entry gathers all rows of one CDR3 protein and keeps the most common genes and DNA. This sample is represented by fewer than 450,000 distinct CDR3 sequences; roughly 21% of them were singletons. The ten largest clones represent around an eighth of the sample. The sample consisted of PBMCs or a T cell subset sorted from them (not recorded which). These receptor sequences come from an adult woman who had mild COVID-19 (a few samples of this study predate the infection). The sample titles of this study are shuffled in the database, so cell type and time point are left out; the donor was told from shared clones.

The genes are TRBV3-1 and TRBJ1-1, with D possibly being TRBD1 (6 bases). V lost 2 bases and J lost 1, with 11 bases in between. The germline V gene encodes CDR1 LGHDT and CDR2 YNNKEL (reference sequence). The CDR3 contains 15 residues. The CDR3 loop reads CASSQRGGRNTEAFF. CDR3 nucleotide sequence: TGTGCCAGCAGCCAACGGGGGGGCCGGAACACTGAAGCTTTCTTT. The full variable domain, with the rest looked up from reference TRBV3-1 and TRBJ1-1, is DTAVSQTPKYLVTQMGNDKSIKCEQNLGHDTMYWYKQDSKKFLKIMFSYNNKELIINETVPNRFSPKSPDKAHLNLHINSLELGDSAVYFCASSQRGGRNTEAFFGQGTRLTVV.

The J gene is TRBJ1-2, the V gene TRBV6-6; 8 positions match TRBD1. The CDR3 has 15 residues. Per germline, CDR1 MNHNY and CDR2 SVGAGI (reference sequence). Trimming took 6 bases from V and 0 from J; bases not matched to a gene: 6. CDR3 DNA: TGTGCCAGCAGGTCTCAGGGGGCATCTAACTATGGCTACACCTTC. It translates to CASRSQGASNYGYTF.

The V and J genes are TRBV3-1 and TRBJ2-1; 7 bases align to TRBD2. The CDR3 loop spans 15 amino acids. Germline assignment: CDR1 LGHDT and CDR2 YNNKEL (reference sequence). V shed 3 bases, J shed 2 bases, and the junction held 4 bases outside the gene matches. For the CDR3, the DNA is TGTGCCAGCAGCCAGAGACTAGCTACCTACAATGAGCAGTTCTTC. This translates into CASSQRLATYNEQFF.

This clonotype was observed a few times. The CDR3 DNA follows: TGTGCCAGCTCATCCTCCCCGGGGGGAACCTCTGGAAACACCATATATTTT. Its protein product is CASSSSPGGTSGNTIYF. The chain joins TRBV18 to TRBJ1-3; D is perhaps TRBD1 (5 bases). The CDR3 spans 17 residues. V was clipped by 5 bases and J by 0 bases, with 17 bases between them. CDR1 and CDR2 from the germline V gene are KGHSH and LQKENI.

The J gene is TRBJ1-1, the V gene TRBV5-6; D may be TRBD1 (6 bases). Trimming cost V 0 bases and J 2 bases, with 11 bases left between them. This CDR3 has 15 residues. Per germline, CDR1 SGHDT and CDR2 YYEEEE. The CDR3 is CASSLVEGGNTEAFF. The CDR3 nucleotides are TGTGCCAGCAGCTTGGTAGAGGGGGGAAACACTGAAGCTTTCTTT. The full variable domain, in which reference TRBV5-6 and TRBJ1-1 provide the parts outside the CDR3, is DAGVTQSPTHLIKTRGQQVTLRCSPKSGHDTVSWYQQALGQGPQFIFQYYEEEERQRGNFPDRFSGHQFPNYSSELNVNALLLGDSALYLCASSLVEGGNTEAFFGQGTRLTVV.

In this sample, this clonotype turned up many times. This chain connects TRBV12-3 or TRBV12-4 to TRBJ1-3; D uncertain. The CDR3 is 12 residues long. Trimming took off 5 bases at V and 4 bases at J, with 6 bases between the two ends. The CDR3 is CASSPLGNTIYF. The DNA for the CDR3 is TGTGCCAGCAGTCCACTGGGAAACACCATATATTTT.

This clonotype came up many times. The rearrangement joins TRBV7-6 to TRBJ2-1; TRBD1 aligns across 9 bases. The CDR3 is 17 residues long. Trimming cost V 2 bases and J 6 bases; bases outside gene matches: 11. CDR1 SGHVS and CDR2 FNYEAQ come from the germline V gene. The CDR3 region is CASSLLGWGQGRNEQFF. The CDR3 region has the DNA TGTGCCAGCAGCTTACTTGGCTGGGGACAGGGACGCAATGAGCAGTTCTTC.

V is TRBV5-1 and J is TRBJ2-7, with D unresolved. Germline V CDR1 and CDR2: SGHRS, YFSETQ. The CDR3 has 13 amino acids. The V end was cut by 0 bases, the J end by 7 bases, with 11 bases between. CDR3 protein: CASSLESVGEQYF. CDR3 nucleotides: TGCGCCAGCAGCTTGGAGTCGGTGGGAGAGCAGTACTTC.

The rearrangement links TRBV7-8 to TRBJ1-6; no clear D gene. The germline V and J ends were trimmed by 3 bases and 7 bases, with 7 bases remaining between them. This CDR3 region has 13 residues. Germline V gene lookup returns CDR1 SGHVS and CDR2 FQNEAQ. CDR3 nucleotides: TGTGCCAGCAGCTTCCAAGACAATTCACCCCTCCACTTT. Its translation is CASSFQDNSPLHF.

This clonotype was detected many times. CDR3 nucleotides: TGCGCCAGCAGAGTGGGAGGCGAGCTTACCGGGGAGCTGTTTTTT. Amino acids: CASRVGGELTGELFF. The rearrangement uses TRBV5-1 and TRBJ2-2; the D gene is possibly TRBD2 (6 bases). V lost 5 bases and J lost 5, with 16 bases in between. Germline CDR1 and CDR2: SGHRS and YFSETQ. The CDR3 consists of 15 residues. Variable domain in full (rest from reference TRBV5-1 and TRBJ2-2): KAGVTQTPRYLIKTRGQQVTLSCSPISGHRSVSWYQQTPGQGLQFLFEYFSETQRNKGNFPGRFSGRQFSNSRSEMNVSTLELGDSALYLCASRVGGELTGELFFGEGSRLTVL.

The rearrangement uses TRBV2 and TRBJ2-3; D tentatively reads TRBD1 or TRBD2 (5 bases each). Trimming took 4 bases from V and 5 from J, leaving 13 bases between them. Germline CDR1 reads SNHLY; CDR2 reads FYNNEI. The CDR3 runs to 14 residues. CDR3 bases: TGTGCCAGCAGTGCTCTGGGACGCGGAGATACGCAGTATTTT. Translation: CASSALGRGDTQYF.

This clonotype was recorded a few times. The rearrangement links TRBV27 to TRBJ2-3; the D call may be TRBD1 or TRBD2 (5 bases each). Trimming pared 5 bases from V and 3 bases from J, leaving 21 bases between. The CDR3 extends over 17 amino acids. CDR1 and CDR2 (germline): MNHEY, SMNVEV (reference sequence). The chain's CDR3 is CASSRPYVGTGTDTQYF. The DNA of the CDR3 is TGTGCCAGCAGTCGCCCTTATGTCGGGACGGGGACAGATACGCAGTATTTT.

This sequence joins TRBV24-1 and TRBJ1-2, with 7 bases matching TRBD1. The CDR3 is 14 amino acids. V trimming: 5 bases; J trimming: 2 bases; junction bases outside the gene matches: 4. In germline, CDR1 is KGHDR, CDR2 SFDVKD. The CDR3 DNA follows: TGTGCCACCAGTGGCAAGGGACAGAACTATGGCTACACCTTC. It yields the protein CATSGKGQNYGYTF.

There are a few counts of this clonotype. J is TRBJ2-7 and V is TRBV6-1; the D is unclear. CDR1 MNHNS and CDR2 SASEGT come from the germline V gene. Trimming stripped 4 bases from V and 2 bases from J, with 15 bases between. The CDR3 covers 15 residues. The CDR3 loop reads CASSVFQGSPYEQYF. Written as DNA, the CDR3 is TGTGCCAGCAGTGTCTTTCAAGGGTCCCCCTACGAGCAGTACTTC.

The chain couples TRBV23-1 to TRBJ2-6; 11 bases are a match to TRBD1. TRBV23-1 is noted as an ORF with a role that remains uncertain. CDR3 length: 19 residues. The V segment lost 3 bases and the J segment 3 bases; nucleotides outside the gene matches: 10. The CDR3 is CASSQERTGGAGGANVLTF. CDR3 nucleotide sequence: TGCGCCAGCAGTCAGGAAAGGACAGGGGGCGCCGGTGGGGCCAACGTCCTGACTTTC.

V is TRBV7-2 and J is TRBJ1-2; 7 nucleotides agree with TRBD1. V was pared by 5 bases and J by 8 bases, with 17 bases of the junction left unmatched. CDR1 and CDR2 (germline): SGHTA, FQGNSA. CDR3 size: 16 residues. CDR3 sequence reads: CASSPNSPSTGDGYTF. The CDR3 DNA is TGTGCCAGCAGCCCGAATTCCCCCTCTACAGGGGACGGCTACACCTTC.